These 26 T cell receptor beta chains originate from one sample sequenced in a study of cytomegalovirus exposure and HLA in healthy donors. PCR involved 60 Vbeta and 13 Jbeta primers. Sequenced by immunoSEQ multiplex PCR; TCRdb stores in-frame clones only, minus some. The profile shows 150,000 to 200,000 clones, roughly 85% of them singletons. The specimen sequenced was PBMCs. These receptors were obtained from a man between 18 and 35 years old in good health and CMV-seropositive.

The chain recombines TRBV6-5 with TRBJ1-1, with D uncertain. In germline, CDR1 is MNHEY, CDR2 SVGAGI. V was pared by 6 bases and J by 2 bases, with 7 bases between. This CDR3 has 12 residues. The CDR3 protein is CASRRGNTEAFF. The CDR3 bases are TGTGCCAGCAGGCGGGGAAACACTGAAGCTTTCTTT.

This chain uses TRBV28 with TRBJ2-1; 11 nucleotides line up with TRBD2. This CDR3 region has 16 residues. The germline gives CDR1 MDHEN, CDR2 SYDVKM. V shed 5 bases and J 4 bases; nucleotides not matched to a gene: 7. In nucleotides, the CDR3 is TGTGCCAGCAGTATACCCGGGACTAGCGGTTACAATGAGCAGTTCTTC. Translation gives CASSIPGTSGYNEQFF.

V usage is TRBV9 and J usage is TRBJ1-2; no clear D. The germline CDR1 and CDR2 sequences are SGDLS and YYNGEE. This CDR3 has 14 residues. Trimming left V 0 bases short and J 5 bases short, with 11 bases between. This CDR3 is CASSVAPGNYGYTF. The CDR3 DNA reads TGTGCCAGCAGCGTAGCCCCAGGAAATTATGGCTACACCTTC.

V and J are TRBV5-4 and TRBJ2-5, with 7 bases aligning to TRBD1. Per germline, CDR1 SGHNT and CDR2 YYREEE (reference sequence). CDR3 size: 15 residues. J was trimmed by 2 bases and V by 4 bases; bases with no gene match: 8. CDR3 DNA sequence: TGTGCCAGCAGCCTAGGGGACAGTATTCAAGAGACCCAGTACTTC. Translated: CASSLGDSIQETQYF.

This clone was found a few times. This sequence joins TRBV6-5 and TRBJ2-7, with 8 positions matching TRBD1. The length of the CDR3 is 15 residues. Per the germline V gene, CDR1 is MNHEY and CDR2 is SVGAGI. V trimming: 7 bases; J trimming: 2 bases; junction bases outside the gene matches: 10. CDR3 sequence: CASTDVQGAAYEQYF. The CDR3 nucleotides are TGTGCCAGCACGGACGTGCAGGGGGCGGCCTACGAGCAGTACTTC.

The DNA of the CDR3 is TGCGCCAGCAGCTTGGCAGGCAATGGCTACACCTTC. It translates to CASSLAGNGYTF. V and J are TRBV5-1 and TRBJ1-2, with D unresolved. The ends were cut back, 0 bases at V and 6 bases at J, with 6 bases in the middle. Looked up from germline, CDR1 is SGHRS and CDR2 is YFSETQ. The CDR3 is made up of 12 amino acids.

On this clone: Lacking the conserved final phenylalanine or tryptophan, this CDR3 likely reflects a read error. The chain links TRBV11-2 to TRBJ1-6; TRBD1 might be the D (5 bases). The germline gives CDR1 SGHAT, CDR2 FQNNGV. V was shortened by 5 bases and J by 9 bases, with 14 bases between the two germline ends. The CDR3 has 14 residues. CDR3 in DNA: TGTGCCAGCAGCCTACTACCAGGGTCTTCACCCCTCCACCTT. Encoded protein: CASSLLPGSSPLHL.

In this sample, this clone turned up a few times. Other DNA sequences in this sample translate to the same CDR3. The chain combines TRBV19 with TRBJ2-1; 7 nucleotides agree with TRBD2. J was trimmed by 4 bases and V by 3 bases; bases with no gene match: 3. Germline lookup yields CDR1 LNHDA and CDR2 SQIVND (reference sequence). This CDR3 is built from 14 residues. CDR3 residues: CASSIGGGYNEQFF. CDR3 coding DNA: TGTGCCAGTAGTATTGGGGGGGGATACAATGAGCAGTTCTTC.

The rearrangement links TRBV7-2 to TRBJ1-2, with 8 bases aligning to TRBD1. Germline trimming cut 3 bases from V and 4 bases from J; bases unmatched to any gene: 7. CDR3 length equals 15 residues. CDR1 and CDR2 (germline): SGHTA, FQGNSA. The CDR3 DNA follows: TGTGCCAGCAGCTTCCGGGACAGGAGGGCCTATGGCTACACCTTC. Amino acids: CASSFRDRRAYGYTF. Variable domain in full (rest from reference TRBV7-2 and TRBJ1-2): GAGVSQSPSNKVTEKGKDVELRCDPISGHTALYWYRQSLGQGLEFLIYFQGNSAPDKSGLPSDRFSAERTGGSVSTLTIQRTQQEDSAVYLCASSFRDRRAYGYTFGSGTRLTVV.

The V and J genes are TRBV7-9 and TRBJ1-1; D unresolved. Germline V gene data show CDR1 as SEHNR and CDR2 as FQNEAQ (reference sequence). The CDR3 is 14 amino acids. V lost 5 bases and J 0 bases, leaving 10 bases between the germline ends. CDR3 in amino acids: CASSPGGMNTEAFF. CDR3 DNA: TGTGCCAGCAGCCCCGGAGGGATGAACACTGAAGCTTTCTTT.

The chain is built from TRBV29-1 and TRBJ2-7; D gene ambiguous. Germline CDR1 reads SQVTM; CDR2 reads ANQGSEA. This CDR3 has 13 residues. V was shortened by 4 bases and J by 0 bases, with 10 bases between the two germline ends. The DNA of the CDR3 is TGCAGCGTTGTACGAGCGTCCTCCTACGAGCAGTACTTC. Its translation is CSVVRASSYEQYF.

The chain couples TRBV5-1 to TRBJ1-3; the D is unclear. The CDR3 is 14 residues long. Germline CDR1 and CDR2: SGHRS and YFSETQ. Trimming took 0 bases from V and 0 from J, leaving 4 bases between them. The CDR3 DNA follows: TGCGCCAGCAGCTTGGGCGCCTCTGGAAACACCATATATTTT. Translated: CASSLGASGNTIYF.

V gene TRBV5-1 combines with J gene TRBJ2-7, with 7 nucleotides matching TRBD1. The V and J ends lost 3 bases and 3 bases, in that order; junction bases with no gene match: 12. The CDR3 sequence is 16 residues long. The V gene's germline CDR1 is SGHRS and CDR2 YFSETQ. CDR3 loop: CASSSGRGQNYYEQYF. The CDR3 coding sequence is TGCGCCAGCAGCTCGGGTCGGGGACAGAACTACTACGAGCAGTACTTC. The variable domain in full, completed from reference TRBV5-1 and TRBJ2-7, reads KAGVTQTPRYLIKTRGQQVTLSCSPISGHRSVSWYQQTPGQGLQFLFEYFSETQRNKGNFPGRFSGRQFSNSRSEMNVSTLELGDSALYLCASSSGRGQNYYEQYFGPGTRLTVT.

The chain is built from TRBV5-4 and TRBJ2-3; TRBD2 agrees at 14 bases. The J segment lost 3 bases and the V segment lost 4 bases, leaving 4 bases of the junction unmatched. The CDR3 loop spans 16 amino acids. Germline-derived CDR1 and CDR2 are SGHNT and YYREEE (reference sequence). CDR3 residues: CASSGTSGSRTDTQYF. The CDR3, as DNA: TGTGCCAGCAGCGGGACTAGCGGGAGTCGTACAGATACGCAGTATTTT.

V and J are TRBV4-1 and TRBJ1-1; 8 nucleotides align to TRBD1. CDR1 and CDR2 (germline): MGHRA, YSYEKL. With V trimmed by 0 bases and J by 3 bases, 12 bases remained unmatched. The CDR3 has 18 residues. The CDR3 loop reads CASSQDTLSTGGDTEAFF. The DNA for the CDR3 is TGCGCCAGCAGCCAAGATACTCTCTCTACAGGGGGTGACACTGAAGCTTTCTTT.

V gene TRBV27 combines with J gene TRBJ1-2; D ambiguous. Germline values: CDR1 MNHEY, CDR2 SMNVEV (reference sequence). This CDR3 is 17 amino acids long. The ends were cut back, 1 base at V and 3 bases at J, with 18 bases in the middle. The DNA of the CDR3 is TGTGCCAGCAGTTTATATGGTGGCGGCAAAGGCGACTATGGCTACACCTTC. This translates into CASSLYGGGKGDYGYTF.

This clone came up once. The chain recombines TRBV4-2 with TRBJ1-3; D is ambiguous. The CDR3 contains 14 residues. The germline gives CDR1 LGHNA, CDR2 YNFKEQ. Trimming stripped 1 base from V and 7 bases from J, with 11 bases between. CDR3 DNA: TGTGCCAGCAGCCAAGCAATTGAGTGGAACACCATATATTTT. This codes for CASSQAIEWNTIYF.

The V and J genes are TRBV28 and TRBJ1-5; possible D gene TRBD1, 5 bases. Looked up from germline, CDR1 is MDHEN and CDR2 is SYDVKM. The CDR3 runs 16 residues. V gave up 5 bases and J gave up 0 bases, with 14 bases separating them. The CDR3 protein is CASSPWTQYSNQPQHF. The CDR3 DNA is TGTGCCAGCAGTCCCTGGACACAGTATAGCAATCAGCCCCAGCATTTT. The entire variable domain, with the rest obtained from reference TRBV28 and TRBJ1-5, is as follows: DVKVTQSSRYLVKRTGEKVFLECVQDMDHENMFWYRQDPGLGLRLIYFSYDVKMKEKGDIPEGYSVSREKKERFSLILESASTNQTSMYLCASSPWTQYSNQPQHFGDGTRLSIL.

The genes are TRBV2 and TRBJ1-1, with TRBD1 identical over 9 bases. Germline V gene data show CDR1 as SNHLY and CDR2 as FYNNEI. The CDR3 runs to 11 residues. J lost 12 bases, V lost 11 bases, and 10 bases had no gene match. The CDR3 loop reads CAPAGTGKTFF. The CDR3 DNA sequence: TGTGCCCCCGCAGGGACAGGGAAAACTTTCTTT. The variable domain in full, with the rest retrieved from reference TRBV2 and TRBJ1-1, is EPEVTQTPSHQVTQMGQEVILRCVPISNHLYFYWYRQILGQKVEFLVSFYNNEISEKSEIFDDQFSVERPDGSNFTLKIRSTKLEDSAMYFCAPAGTGKTFFGQGTRLTVV.

About this clone: Other DNA sequences within the sample encode an identical CDR3. The chain couples TRBV6-5 to TRBJ1-2; D gene ambiguous. The CDR3 sequence is 14 residues long. V lost 7 bases, J lost 1 base, and 13 bases lay in between. From germline, CDR1 is MNHEY and CDR2 SVGAGI. The CDR3 reads CASTAPGYNYGYTF. CDR3 bases: TGTGCCAGCACGGCCCCGGGATATAACTATGGCTACACCTTC.

The chain has TRBV5-1 and TRBJ2-7; D not certain. The CDR3 has 12 amino acids. V lost 4 bases and J 3 bases, leaving 8 bases between the germline ends. In germline, CDR1 is SGHRS, CDR2 YFSETQ. The CDR3 sequence: CASSADNYEQYF. The CDR3 coding sequence is TGCGCCAGCAGCGCCGACAACTACGAGCAGTACTTC.

V gene TRBV7-9 combines with J gene TRBJ2-3; D possibly corresponds to TRBD2 (7 bases). The CDR3 runs 17 residues. V was clipped by 1 base and J by 3 bases, with 17 bases between them. Germline values: CDR1 SEHNR, CDR2 FQNEAQ (reference sequence). This CDR3 is CASSLDQMGGLTDTQYF. Here the CDR3 DNA reads TGTGCCAGCAGCTTAGACCAAATGGGGGGGCTTACAGATACGCAGTATTTT.

The rearrangement links TRBV5-4 to TRBJ1-1; no definite D call. The CDR3 sequence is 13 residues long. Germline CDR1 is SGHNT and CDR2 is YYREEE (reference sequence). V was pared by 4 bases and J by 3 bases, with 10 bases between. For the CDR3, the DNA is TGTGCCAGCAGCAGCGCGCGGGACACTGAAGCTTTCTTT. Translating gives CASSSARDTEAFF.

In this sample, this clone turned up a few times. This chain links TRBV11-2 with TRBJ2-7; the D is unclear. The CDR3 has 14 amino acids. V lost 0 bases and J 6 bases, leaving 12 bases between the germline ends. Germline values: CDR1 SGHAT, CDR2 FQNNGV. The CDR3: CASSLDPGASEQYF. The CDR3 DNA reads as TGTGCCAGCAGCTTAGACCCGGGTGCAAGCGAGCAGTACTTC.

The chain employs TRBV19 and TRBJ1-5; possibly TRBD1 for D (6 bases). This CDR3 is 16 amino acids long. Germline V gene lookup returns CDR1 LNHDA and CDR2 SQIVND (reference sequence). V lost 3 bases and J lost 4, with 16 bases in between. The CDR3 region has the DNA TGTGCCAGTAGTATCTTTGGGGGGGGCGGGAATCAGCCCCAGCATTTT. This translates into CASSIFGGGGNQPQHF.

V usage is TRBV27 and J usage is TRBJ2-7; 12 positions match TRBD2. CDR3 length equals 16 residues. V gave up 1 base and J gave up 5 bases; unmatched junction bases: 6. Germline CDR1 reads MNHEY; CDR2 reads SMNVEV (reference sequence). The CDR3: CASSLWARLAGDEQYF. The CDR3 DNA reads TGTGCCAGCAGTTTATGGGCCCGACTAGCGGGAGACGAGCAGTACTTC.